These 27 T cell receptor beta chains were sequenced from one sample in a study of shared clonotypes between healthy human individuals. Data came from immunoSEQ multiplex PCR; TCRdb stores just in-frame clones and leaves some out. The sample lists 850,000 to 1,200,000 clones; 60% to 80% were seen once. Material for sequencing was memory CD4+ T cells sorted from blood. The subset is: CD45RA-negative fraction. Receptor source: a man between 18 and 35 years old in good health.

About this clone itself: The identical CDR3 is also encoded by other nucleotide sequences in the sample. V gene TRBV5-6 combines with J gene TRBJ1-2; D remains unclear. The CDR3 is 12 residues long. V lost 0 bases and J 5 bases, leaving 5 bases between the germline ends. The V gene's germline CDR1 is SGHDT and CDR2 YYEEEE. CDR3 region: CASSLAGYGYTF. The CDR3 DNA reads TGTGCCAGCAGCTTGGCGGGGTATGGCTACACCTTC.

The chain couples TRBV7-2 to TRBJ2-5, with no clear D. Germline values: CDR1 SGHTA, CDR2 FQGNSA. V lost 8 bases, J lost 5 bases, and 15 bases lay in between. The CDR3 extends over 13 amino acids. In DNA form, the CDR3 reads TGTGCCAGCCTCCGCAGTCAAGGGGAGACCCAGTACTTC. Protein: CASLRSQGETQYF.

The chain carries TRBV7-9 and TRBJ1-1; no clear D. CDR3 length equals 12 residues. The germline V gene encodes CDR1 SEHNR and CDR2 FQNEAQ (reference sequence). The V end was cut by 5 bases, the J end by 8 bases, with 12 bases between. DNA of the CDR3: TGTGCCAGCAGCCTCGCGGGTCAGGAAGCTTTCTTT. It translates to CASSLAGQEAFF.

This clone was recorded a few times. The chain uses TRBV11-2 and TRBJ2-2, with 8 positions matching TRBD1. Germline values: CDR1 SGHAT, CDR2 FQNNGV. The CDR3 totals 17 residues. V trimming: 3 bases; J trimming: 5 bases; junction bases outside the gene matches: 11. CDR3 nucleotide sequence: TGTGCCAGCAGCTTCGGATCAGGGGGCGGGTTAACCGGGGAGCTGTTTTTT. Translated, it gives CASSFGSGGGLTGELFF.

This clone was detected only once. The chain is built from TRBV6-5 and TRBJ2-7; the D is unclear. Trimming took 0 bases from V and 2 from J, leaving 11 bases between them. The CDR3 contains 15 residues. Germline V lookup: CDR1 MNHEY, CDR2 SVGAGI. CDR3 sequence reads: CASSYSPALPYEQYF. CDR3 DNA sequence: TGTGCCAGCAGTTACTCACCAGCACTCCCCTACGAGCAGTACTTC.

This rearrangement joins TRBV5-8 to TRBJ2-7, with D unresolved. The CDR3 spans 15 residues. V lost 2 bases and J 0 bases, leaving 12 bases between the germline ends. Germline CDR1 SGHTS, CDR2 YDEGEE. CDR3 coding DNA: TGTGCCAGCAGCTTCAGGAGACCCCGCTCCTACGAGCAGTACTTC. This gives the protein CASSFRRPRSYEQYF.

CDR3 nucleotides: TGTGCCAGCAGTCATTGGGCATCGATACGGGCAGAAGCTTTCTTT. Its translation is CASSHWASIRAEAFF. The chain uses TRBV6-6 and TRBJ1-1; D unresolved. Germline CDR1 MNHNY, CDR2 SVGAGI (reference sequence). The ends were cut back, 5 bases at V and 8 bases at J, with 21 bases in the middle. The CDR3 is 15 amino acids.

The CDR3 loop is CASSFTQGSGANVLTF. As DNA, the CDR3 is TGTGCCAGCAGCTTCACGCAGGGATCTGGGGCCAACGTCCTGACTTTC. The rearrangement joins TRBV5-4 to TRBJ2-6; maybe TRBD1 (5 bases). The germline V and J ends were trimmed by 2 bases and 1 base, with 10 bases remaining between them. Germline CDR1 SGHNT, CDR2 YYREEE (reference sequence). This CDR3 has 16 residues.

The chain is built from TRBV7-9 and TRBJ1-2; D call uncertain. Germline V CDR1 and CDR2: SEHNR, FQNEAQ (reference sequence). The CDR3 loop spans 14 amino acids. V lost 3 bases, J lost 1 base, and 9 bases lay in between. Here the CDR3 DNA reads TGTGCCAGCAGCTTCACAACCGATAACTATGGCTACACCTTC. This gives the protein CASSFTTDNYGYTF.

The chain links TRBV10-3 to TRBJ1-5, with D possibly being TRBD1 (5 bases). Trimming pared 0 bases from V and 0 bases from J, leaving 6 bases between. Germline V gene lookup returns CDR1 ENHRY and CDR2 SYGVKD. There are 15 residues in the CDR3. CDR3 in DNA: TGTGCCATCAGTGAGTCGGACACTAGCAATCAGCCCCAGCATTTT. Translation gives CAISESDTSNQPQHF.

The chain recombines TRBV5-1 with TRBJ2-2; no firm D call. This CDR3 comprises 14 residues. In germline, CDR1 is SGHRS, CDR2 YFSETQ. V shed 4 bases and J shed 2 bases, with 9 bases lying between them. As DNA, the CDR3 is TGCGCCAGCAGCAGGACGGATAACACCGGGGAGCTGTTTTTT. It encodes CASSRTDNTGELFF.

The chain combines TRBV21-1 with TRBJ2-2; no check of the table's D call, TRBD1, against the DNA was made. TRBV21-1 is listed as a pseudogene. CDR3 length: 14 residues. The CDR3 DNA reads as TGTGCCAGCAGCCCCCGGACAGGGTCCTTTGAGCTGTTTTTT. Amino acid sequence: CASSPRTGSFELFF.

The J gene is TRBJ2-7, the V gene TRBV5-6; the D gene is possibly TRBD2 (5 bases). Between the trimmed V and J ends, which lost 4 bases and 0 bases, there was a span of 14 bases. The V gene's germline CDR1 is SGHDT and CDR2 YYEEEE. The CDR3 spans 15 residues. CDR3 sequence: CASSRGRFYSYEQYF. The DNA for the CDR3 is TGTGCCAGCAGCCGAGGGCGGTTTTACTCCTACGAGCAGTACTTC.

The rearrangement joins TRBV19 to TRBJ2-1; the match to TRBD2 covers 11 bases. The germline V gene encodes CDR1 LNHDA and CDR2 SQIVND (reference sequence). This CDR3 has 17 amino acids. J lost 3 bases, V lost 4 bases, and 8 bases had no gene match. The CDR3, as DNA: TGTGCCAGTAGTACGGGTAGCGGGAGGGCCGTCTACAATGAGCAGTTCTTC. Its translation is CASSTGSGRAVYNEQFF.

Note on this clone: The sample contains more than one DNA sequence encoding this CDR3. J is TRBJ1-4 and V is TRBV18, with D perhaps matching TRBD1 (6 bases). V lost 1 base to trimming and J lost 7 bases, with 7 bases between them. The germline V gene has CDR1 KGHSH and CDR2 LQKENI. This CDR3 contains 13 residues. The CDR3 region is CASSPQGVEKLFF. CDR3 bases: TGTGCCAGCTCACCACAGGGGGTTGAAAAACTGTTTTTT.

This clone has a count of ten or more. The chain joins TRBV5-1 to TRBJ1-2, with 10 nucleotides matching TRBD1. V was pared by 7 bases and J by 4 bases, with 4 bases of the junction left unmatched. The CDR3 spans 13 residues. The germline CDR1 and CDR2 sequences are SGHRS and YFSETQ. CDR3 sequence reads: CASGRDRGYGYTF. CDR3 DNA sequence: TGCGCCAGCGGCCGGGACAGGGGCTATGGCTACACCTTC.

The CDR3 DNA sequence: TGTGCCAGCAGTGATAGGGACAGGCCTAACTATGGCTACACCTTC. This sequence encodes CASSDRDRPNYGYTF. The genes are TRBV25-1 and TRBJ1-2, with TRBD1 matching 8 bases. Germline V CDR1 and CDR2: MGHDK, SYGVNS. J gave up 0 bases and V 3 bases, and 3 bases lay outside the gene matches. The CDR3 is made up of 15 amino acids.

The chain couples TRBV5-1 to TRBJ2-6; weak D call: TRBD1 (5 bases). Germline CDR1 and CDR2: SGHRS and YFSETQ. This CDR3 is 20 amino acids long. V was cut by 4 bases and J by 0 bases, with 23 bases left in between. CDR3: CASSPRMRDSLSSGANVLTF. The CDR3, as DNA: TGCGCCAGCAGCCCGAGGATGCGTGACAGCCTATCCTCTGGGGCCAACGTCCTGACTTTC.

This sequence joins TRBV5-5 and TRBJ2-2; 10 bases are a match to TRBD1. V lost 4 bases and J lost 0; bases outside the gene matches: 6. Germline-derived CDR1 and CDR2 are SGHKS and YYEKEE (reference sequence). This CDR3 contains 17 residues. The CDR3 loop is CASSRGTGVTNTGELFF. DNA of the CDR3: TGTGCCAGCAGCCGAGGGACAGGGGTGACGAACACCGGGGAGCTGTTTTTT.

The CDR3 reads CASSPGTSSNEQFF. CDR3 DNA: TGTGCCAGCAGCCCTGGGACATCTAGCAATGAGCAGTTCTTC. The chain combines TRBV7-9 with TRBJ2-1; D perhaps matches TRBD1 (6 bases). The V and J ends lost 5 bases and 6 bases respectively, with 14 bases between them. Germline V lookup: CDR1 SEHNR, CDR2 FQNEAQ (reference sequence). The CDR3 has 14 residues.

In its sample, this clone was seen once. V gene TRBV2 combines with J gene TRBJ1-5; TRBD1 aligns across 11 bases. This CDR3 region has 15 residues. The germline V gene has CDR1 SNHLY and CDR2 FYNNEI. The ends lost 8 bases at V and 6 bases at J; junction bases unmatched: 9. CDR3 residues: CASGSWTGGGQPQHF. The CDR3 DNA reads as TGTGCCAGCGGAAGCTGGACAGGGGGCGGTCAGCCCCAGCATTTT.

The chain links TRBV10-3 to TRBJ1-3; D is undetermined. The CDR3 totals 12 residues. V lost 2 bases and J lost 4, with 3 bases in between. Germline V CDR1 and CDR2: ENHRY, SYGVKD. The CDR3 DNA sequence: TGTGCCATCAGTGAGGGGGGAAACACCATATATTTT. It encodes CAISEGGNTIYF.

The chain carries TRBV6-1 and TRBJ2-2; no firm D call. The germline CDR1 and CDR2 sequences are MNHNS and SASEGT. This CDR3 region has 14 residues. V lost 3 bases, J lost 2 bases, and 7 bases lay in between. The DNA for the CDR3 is TGTGCCAGCAGTGATAGGGCCAACACCGGGGAGCTGTTTTTT. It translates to CASSDRANTGELFF.

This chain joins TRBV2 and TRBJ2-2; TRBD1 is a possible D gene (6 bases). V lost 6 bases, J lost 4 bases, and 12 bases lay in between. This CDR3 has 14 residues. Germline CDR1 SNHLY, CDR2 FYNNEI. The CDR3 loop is CASRGARSTGELFF. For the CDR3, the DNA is TGTGCCAGCAGGGGGGCCCGAAGCACCGGGGAGCTGTTTTTT.

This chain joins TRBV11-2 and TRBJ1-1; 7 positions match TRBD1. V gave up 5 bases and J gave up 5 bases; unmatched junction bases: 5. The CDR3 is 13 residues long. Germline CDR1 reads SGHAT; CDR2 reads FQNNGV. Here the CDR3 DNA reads TGTGCCAGCAGCACTTCAGGGGGAACTGAAGCTTTCTTT. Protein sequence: CASSTSGGTEAFF.

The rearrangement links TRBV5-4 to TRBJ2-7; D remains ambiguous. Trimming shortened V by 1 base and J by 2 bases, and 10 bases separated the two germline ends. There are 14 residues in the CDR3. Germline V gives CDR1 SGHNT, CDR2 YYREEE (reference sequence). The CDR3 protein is CASSLQVGPYEQYF. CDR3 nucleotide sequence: TGTGCCAGCAGCTTGCAGGTGGGCCCCTACGAGCAGTACTTC.

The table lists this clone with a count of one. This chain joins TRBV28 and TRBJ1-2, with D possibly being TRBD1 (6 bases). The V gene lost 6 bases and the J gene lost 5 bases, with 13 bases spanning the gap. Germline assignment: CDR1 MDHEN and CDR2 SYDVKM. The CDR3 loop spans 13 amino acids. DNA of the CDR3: TGTGCCAGCAGCCGTGGACAGTCTTATGGCTACACCTTC. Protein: CASSRGQSYGYTF.